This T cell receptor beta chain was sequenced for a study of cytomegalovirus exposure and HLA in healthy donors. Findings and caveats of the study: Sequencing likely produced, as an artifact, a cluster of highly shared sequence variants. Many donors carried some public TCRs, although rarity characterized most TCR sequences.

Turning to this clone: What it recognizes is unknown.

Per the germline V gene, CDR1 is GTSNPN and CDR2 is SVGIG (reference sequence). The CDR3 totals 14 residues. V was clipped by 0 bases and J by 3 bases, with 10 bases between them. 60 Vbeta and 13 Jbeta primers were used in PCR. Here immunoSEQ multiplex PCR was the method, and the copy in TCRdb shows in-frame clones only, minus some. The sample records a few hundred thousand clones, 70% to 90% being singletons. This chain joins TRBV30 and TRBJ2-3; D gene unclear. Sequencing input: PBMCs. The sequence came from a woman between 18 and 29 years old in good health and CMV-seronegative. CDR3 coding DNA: TGTGCCTGGAGTGTACGATGGCTTACAGATACGCAGTATTTT. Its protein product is CAWSVRWLTDTQYF.